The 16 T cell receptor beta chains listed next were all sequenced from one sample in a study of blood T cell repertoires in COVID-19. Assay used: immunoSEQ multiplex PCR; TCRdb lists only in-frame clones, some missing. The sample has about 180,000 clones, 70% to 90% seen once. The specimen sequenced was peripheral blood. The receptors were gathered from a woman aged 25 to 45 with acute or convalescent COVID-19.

In DNA, the CDR3 is TGCAGCGTTGAAGGGTATCTCGGGACTGAAGCTTTCTTT. It is translated as CSVEGYLGTEAFF. The gene calls are TRBV29-1 and TRBJ1-1, with unresolved D. The CDR3 consists of 13 residues. CDR1 SQVTM and CDR2 ANQGSEA come from the germline V gene. Trimming cost V 1 base and J 5 bases, with 11 bases left between them.

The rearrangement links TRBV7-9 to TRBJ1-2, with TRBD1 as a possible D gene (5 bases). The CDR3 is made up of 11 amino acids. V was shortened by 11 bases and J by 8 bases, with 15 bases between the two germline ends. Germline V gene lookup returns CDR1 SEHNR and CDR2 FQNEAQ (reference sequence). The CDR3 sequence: CAGGFADGYTF. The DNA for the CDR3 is TGTGCCGGGGGGTTCGCGGACGGCTACACCTTC.

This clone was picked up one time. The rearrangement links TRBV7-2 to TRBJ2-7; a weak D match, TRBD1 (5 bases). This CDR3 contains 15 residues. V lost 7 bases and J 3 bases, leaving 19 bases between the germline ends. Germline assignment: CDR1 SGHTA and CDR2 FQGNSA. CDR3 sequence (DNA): TGTGCCAGCACCGTAGGGTGGGCAGGGAACTACGAGCAGTACTTC. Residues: CASTVGWAGNYEQYF.

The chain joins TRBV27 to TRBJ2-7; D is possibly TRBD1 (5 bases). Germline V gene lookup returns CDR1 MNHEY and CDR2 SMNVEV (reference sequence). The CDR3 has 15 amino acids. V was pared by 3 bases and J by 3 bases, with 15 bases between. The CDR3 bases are TGTGCCAGCAGTTTTCTGGGGCAGGGCCTCTACGAGCAGTACTTC. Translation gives CASSFLGQGLYEQYF.

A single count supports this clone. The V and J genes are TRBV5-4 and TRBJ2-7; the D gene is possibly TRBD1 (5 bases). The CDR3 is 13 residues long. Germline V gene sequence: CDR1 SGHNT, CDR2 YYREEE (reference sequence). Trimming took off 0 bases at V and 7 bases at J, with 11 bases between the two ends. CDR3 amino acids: CASSLEPQVEQYF. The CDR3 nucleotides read TGTGCCAGCAGCTTGGAACCACAGGTGGAGCAGTACTTC.

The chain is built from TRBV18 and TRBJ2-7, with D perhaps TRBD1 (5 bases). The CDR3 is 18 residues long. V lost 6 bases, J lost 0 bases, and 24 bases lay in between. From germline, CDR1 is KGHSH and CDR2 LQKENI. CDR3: CASSSTAQAYRSSYEQYF. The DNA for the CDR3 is TGTGCCAGCTCCTCCACTGCACAGGCCTACAGGAGCTCCTACGAGCAGTACTTC.

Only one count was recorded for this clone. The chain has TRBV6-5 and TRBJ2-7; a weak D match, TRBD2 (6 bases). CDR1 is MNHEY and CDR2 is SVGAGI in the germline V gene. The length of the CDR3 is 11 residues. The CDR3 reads CVAGRPYEQYF. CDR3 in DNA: TGTGTTGCGGGGCGGCCCTACGAGCAGTACTTC.

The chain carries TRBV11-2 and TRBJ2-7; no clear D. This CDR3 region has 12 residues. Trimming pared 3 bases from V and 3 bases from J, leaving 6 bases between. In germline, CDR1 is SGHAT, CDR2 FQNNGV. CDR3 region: CASSFNFYEQYF. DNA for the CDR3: TGTGCCAGCAGCTTTAACTTCTACGAGCAGTACTTC.

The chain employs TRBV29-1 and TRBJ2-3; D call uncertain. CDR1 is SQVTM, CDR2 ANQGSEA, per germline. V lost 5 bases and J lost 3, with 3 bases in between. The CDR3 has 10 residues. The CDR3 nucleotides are TGCAGCGTTTTAACAGATACGCAGTATTTT. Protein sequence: CSVLTDTQYF.

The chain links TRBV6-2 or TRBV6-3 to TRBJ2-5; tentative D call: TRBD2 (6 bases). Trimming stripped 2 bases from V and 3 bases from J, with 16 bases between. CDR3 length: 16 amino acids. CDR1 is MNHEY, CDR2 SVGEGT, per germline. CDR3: CASSYRDFSGEETQYF. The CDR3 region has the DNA TGTGCCAGCAGTTACCGGGACTTCTCTGGGGAAGAGACCCAGTACTTC.

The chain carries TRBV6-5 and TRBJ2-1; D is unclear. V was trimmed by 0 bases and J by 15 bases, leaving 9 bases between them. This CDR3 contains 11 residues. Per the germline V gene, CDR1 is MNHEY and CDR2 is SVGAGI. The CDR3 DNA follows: TGTGCCAGCAGTTACTCGGCGGATTGGTTCTTC. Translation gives CASSYSADWFF.

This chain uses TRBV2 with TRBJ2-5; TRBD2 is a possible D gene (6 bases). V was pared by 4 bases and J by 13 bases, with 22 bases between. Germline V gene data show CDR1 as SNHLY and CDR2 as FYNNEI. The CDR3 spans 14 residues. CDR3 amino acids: CASSASSVGRLRYF. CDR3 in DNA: TGTGCCAGCAGTGCATCTTCGGTGGGGAGGCTTCGGTACTTC.

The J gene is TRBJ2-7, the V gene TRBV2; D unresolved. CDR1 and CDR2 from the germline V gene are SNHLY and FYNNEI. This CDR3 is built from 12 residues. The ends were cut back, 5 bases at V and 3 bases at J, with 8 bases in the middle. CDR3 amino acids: CASSRSHYEQYF. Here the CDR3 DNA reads TGTGCCAGCAGTCGGTCCCACTACGAGCAGTACTTC. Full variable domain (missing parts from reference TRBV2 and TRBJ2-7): EPEVTQTPSHQVTQMGQEVILRCVPISNHLYFYWYRQILGQKVEFLVSFYNNEISEKSEIFDDQFSVERPDGSNFTLKIRSTKLEDSAMYFCASSRSHYEQYFGPGTRLTVT.

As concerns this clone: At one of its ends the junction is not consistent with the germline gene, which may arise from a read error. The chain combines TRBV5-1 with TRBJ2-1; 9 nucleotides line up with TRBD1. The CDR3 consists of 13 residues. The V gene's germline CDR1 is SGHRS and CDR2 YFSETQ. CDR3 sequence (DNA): TGCGCCAGCAGCCTGGGGGACAGGGCCTCAGGACTCTTC. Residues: CASSLGDRASGLF.

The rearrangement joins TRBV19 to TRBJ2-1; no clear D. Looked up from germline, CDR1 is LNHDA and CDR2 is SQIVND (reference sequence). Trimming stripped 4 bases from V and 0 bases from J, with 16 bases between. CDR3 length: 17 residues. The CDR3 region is CASSKALARSSYNEQFF. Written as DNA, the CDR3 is TGTGCCAGTAGTAAGGCACTCGCTAGGAGCTCCTACAATGAGCAGTTCTTC.

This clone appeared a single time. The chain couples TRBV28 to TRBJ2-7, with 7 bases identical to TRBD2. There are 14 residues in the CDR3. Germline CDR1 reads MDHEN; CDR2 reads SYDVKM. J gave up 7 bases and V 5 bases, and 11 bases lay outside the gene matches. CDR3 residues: CASSDPGRAWEQYF. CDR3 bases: TGTGCCAGCAGTGACCCTGGGAGGGCCTGGGAGCAGTACTTC.